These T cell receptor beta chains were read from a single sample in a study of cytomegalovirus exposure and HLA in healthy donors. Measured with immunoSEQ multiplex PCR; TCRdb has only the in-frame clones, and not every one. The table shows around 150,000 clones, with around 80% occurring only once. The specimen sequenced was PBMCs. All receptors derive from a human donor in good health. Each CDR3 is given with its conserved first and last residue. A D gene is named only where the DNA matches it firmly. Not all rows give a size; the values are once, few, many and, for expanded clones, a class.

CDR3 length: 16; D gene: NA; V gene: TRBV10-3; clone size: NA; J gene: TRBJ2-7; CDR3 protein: CAIRTRENATGHEQYF; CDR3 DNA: TGTGCCATCAGGACTCGGGAGAACGCCACGGGCCACGAGCAGTACTTC
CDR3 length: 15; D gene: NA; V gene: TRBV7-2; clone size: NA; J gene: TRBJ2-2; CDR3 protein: CASSLTGSHTGELFF; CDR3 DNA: TGTGCCAGCAGCCTGACTGGGTCCCACACCGGGGAGCTGTTTTTT
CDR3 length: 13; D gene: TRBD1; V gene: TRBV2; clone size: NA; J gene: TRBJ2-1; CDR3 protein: CASNRGLSNEQFF; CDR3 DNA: TGTGCCAGCAACAGGGGGCTTAGTAATGAGCAGTTCTTC
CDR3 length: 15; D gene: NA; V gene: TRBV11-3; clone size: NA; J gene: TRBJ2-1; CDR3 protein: CASSPDSGSYNEQFF; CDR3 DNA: TGTGCCAGCAGCCCGGACAGCGGCTCCTACAATGAGCAGTTCTTC
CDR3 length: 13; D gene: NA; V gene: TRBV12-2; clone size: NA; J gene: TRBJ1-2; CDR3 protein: CASRTRRGYGYTF; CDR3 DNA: TGTGCAAGTCGTACACGACGGGGCTATGGCTACACCTTC
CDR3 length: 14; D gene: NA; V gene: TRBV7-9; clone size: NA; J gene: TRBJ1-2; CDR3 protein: CASSSTDRGGGYTF; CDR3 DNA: TGTGCCAGCAGCTCCACCGATAGGGGAGGGGGCTACACCTTC
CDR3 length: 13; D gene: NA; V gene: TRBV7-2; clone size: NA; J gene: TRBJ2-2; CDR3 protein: CASSRQADGELFF; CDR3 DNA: TGTGCCAGCAGCAGACAGGCGGACGGGGAGCTGTTTTTT
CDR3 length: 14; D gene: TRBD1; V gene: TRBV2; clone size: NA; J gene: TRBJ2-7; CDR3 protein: CASRKGQGGYEQYF; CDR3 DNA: TGTGCCAGCAGGAAGGGACAGGGAGGCTACGAGCAGTACTTC
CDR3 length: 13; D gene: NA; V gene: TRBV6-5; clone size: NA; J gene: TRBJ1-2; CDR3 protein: CATHLGGTYGYTF; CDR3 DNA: TGTGCCACACACTTGGGGGGTACCTATGGCTACACCTTC
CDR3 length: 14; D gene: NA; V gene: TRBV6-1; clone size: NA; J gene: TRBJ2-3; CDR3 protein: CASPLGESTDTQYF; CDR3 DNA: TGTGCCAGCCCGCTTGGGGAGAGCACAGATACGCAGTATTTT
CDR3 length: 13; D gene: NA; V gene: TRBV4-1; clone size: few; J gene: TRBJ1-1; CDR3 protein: CASSQGSGTEAFF; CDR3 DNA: TGCGCCAGCAGCCAAGGGTCGGGAACTGAAGCTTTCTTT
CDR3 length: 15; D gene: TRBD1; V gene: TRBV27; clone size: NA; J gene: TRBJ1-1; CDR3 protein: CASSLLGQRNTEAFF; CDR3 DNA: TGTGCCAGCAGTTTGCTGGGACAGAGGAACACTGAAGCTTTCTTT
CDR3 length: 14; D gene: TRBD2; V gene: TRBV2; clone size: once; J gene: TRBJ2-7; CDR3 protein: CVRNAASGGTEQYF; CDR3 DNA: TGTGTCCGCAACGCGGCTAGCGGGGGCACCGAGCAGTACTTC
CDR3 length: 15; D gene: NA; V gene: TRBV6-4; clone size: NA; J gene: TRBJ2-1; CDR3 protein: CASSQGRGGYNEQFF; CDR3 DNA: TGTGCCAGCAGTCAGGGCAGGGGTGGCTACAATGAGCAGTTCTTC
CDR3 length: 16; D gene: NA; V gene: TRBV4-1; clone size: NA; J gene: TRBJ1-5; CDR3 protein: CASSQGTDNSNQPQHF; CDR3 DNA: TGCGCCAGCAGCCAAGGGACAGACAATAGCAATCAGCCCCAGCATTTT
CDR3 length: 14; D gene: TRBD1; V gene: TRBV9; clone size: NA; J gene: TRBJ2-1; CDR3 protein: CASSFGTGAREQFF; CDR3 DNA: TGTGCCAGCAGCTTTGGGACAGGGGCCCGGGAGCAGTTCTTC
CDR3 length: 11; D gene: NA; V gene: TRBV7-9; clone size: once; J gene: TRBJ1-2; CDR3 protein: CASSPTWGYTF; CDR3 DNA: TGTGCCAGCAGCCCCACATGGGGCTACACCTTC
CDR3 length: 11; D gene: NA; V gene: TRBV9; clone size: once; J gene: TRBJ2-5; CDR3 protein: CASSAKETQYF; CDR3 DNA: TGTGCCAGCAGCGCAAAAGAGACCCAGTACTTC
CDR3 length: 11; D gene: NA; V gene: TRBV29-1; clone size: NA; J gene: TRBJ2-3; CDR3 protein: CSVGPGDTQYF; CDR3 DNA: TGCAGCGTGGGCCCCGGAGATACGCAGTATTTT
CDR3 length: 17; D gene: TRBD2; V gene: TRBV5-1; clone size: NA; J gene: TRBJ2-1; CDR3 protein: CASRHGTSGDTYNEQFF; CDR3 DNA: TGCGCCAGCAGGCATGGGACTAGCGGGGATACCTACAATGAGCAGTTCTTC
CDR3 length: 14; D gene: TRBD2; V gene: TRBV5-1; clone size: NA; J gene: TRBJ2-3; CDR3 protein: CASSPSGVTDTQYF; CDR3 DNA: TGCGCCAGCAGCCCTAGCGGGGTTACAGATACGCAGTATTTT
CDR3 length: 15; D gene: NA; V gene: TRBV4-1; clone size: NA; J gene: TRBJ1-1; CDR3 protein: CASSLRQLSNTEAFF; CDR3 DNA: TGCGCCAGCAGCCTTCGACAGCTCTCGAACACTGAAGCTTTCTTT
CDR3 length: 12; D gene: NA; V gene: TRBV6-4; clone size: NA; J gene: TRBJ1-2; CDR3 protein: CASIGSGDGYTF; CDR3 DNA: TGTGCCAGCATCGGTTCCGGAGATGGCTACACCTTC
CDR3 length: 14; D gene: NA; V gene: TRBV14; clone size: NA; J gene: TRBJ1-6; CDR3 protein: CASSQAQGNSPLHF; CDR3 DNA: TGTGCCAGCAGCCAAGCACAGGGAAATTCACCCCTCCACTTT
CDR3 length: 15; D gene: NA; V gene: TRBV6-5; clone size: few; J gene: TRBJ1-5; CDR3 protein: CASSYSVIRRQPQHF; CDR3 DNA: TGTGCCAGCAGTTACTCGGTCATCAGGAGGCAGCCCCAGCATTTT
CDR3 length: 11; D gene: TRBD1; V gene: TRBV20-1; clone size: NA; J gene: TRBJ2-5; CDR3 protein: CSAKGAETQYF; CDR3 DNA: TGCAGTGCTAAGGGGGCAGAGACCCAGTACTTC